What follows are 19 T cell receptor beta chains derived from one specimen sequenced in a study of a mutant IDH1 vaccine in newly diagnosed glioma. The time point denotes: week 11, during vaccination. Doses comprised 300 ug of mutant IDH1 20-mer peptide each, plus topical imiquimod. Some clones are missing from TCRdb's copy, which holds only in-frame ones; the method was immunoSEQ multiplex PCR. Of 40,000 to 55,000 clones listed, 90% to 95% are singletons. No antigens are known for them. This material consisted of PBMCs, taken from a glioma patient whose treatment included an IDH1 peptide vaccine. The receptor source for this set is a man aged 50-59 years with glioma.

The V gene is TRBV6-4, the J gene TRBJ1-6, with D perhaps TRBD1 (5 bases). The CDR3 has 14 amino acids. V was trimmed by 4 bases and J by 5 bases, leaving 9 bases between them. The germline gives CDR1 MRHNA, CDR2 SNTAGT. CDR3 amino acids: CASSVEGNNSPLHF. The CDR3 DNA reads TGTGCCAGCAGTGTCGAGGGGAATAATTCACCCCTCCACTTT.

The CDR3 nucleotides read TGTGCCAGCAGTGAACAGGGGGCCAAAAACACCATATATTTT. The encoded protein is CASSEQGAKNTIYF. The V call is TRBV2, the J call TRBJ1-3; 8 positions match TRBD1. The ends lost 2 bases at V and 6 bases at J; junction bases unmatched: 3. This CDR3 is built from 14 residues. CDR1 is SNHLY, CDR2 FYNNEI, per germline.

V gene TRBV20-1 combines with J gene TRBJ2-5, with TRBD1 as a possible D gene (5 bases). This CDR3 region has 11 residues. Germline-derived CDR1 and CDR2 are DFQATT and SNEGSKA (reference sequence). The V end was cut by 4 bases, the J end by 2 bases, with 5 bases between. CDR3 sequence: CSANRQETQYF. CDR3 sequence (DNA): TGCAGTGCTAACAGGCAAGAGACCCAGTACTTC.

The J gene is TRBJ2-7, the V gene TRBV7-9; tentatively, D is TRBD2 (7 bases). The CDR3 totals 18 residues. V was trimmed by 1 base and J by 0 bases, leaving 19 bases between them. Germline values: CDR1 SEHNR, CDR2 FQNEAQ (reference sequence). The CDR3 here is CASSLEGGDKSYSYEQYF. The CDR3 DNA sequence: TGTGCCAGCAGCTTAGAGGGGGGGGACAAATCTTACTCCTACGAGCAGTACTTC.

The V gene is TRBV20-1, the J gene TRBJ2-5; D remains unclear. Looked up from germline, CDR1 is DFQATT and CDR2 is SNEGSKA (reference sequence). V shed 3 bases and J shed 2 bases, with 1 base lying between them. This CDR3 has 10 residues. This CDR3 reads CSASQETQYF. The CDR3 nucleotides are TGCAGTGCTAGTCAAGAGACCCAGTACTTC.

J is TRBJ2-1 and V is TRBV5-1; D is perhaps TRBD2 (5 bases). V was cut by 1 base and J by 15 bases, with 14 bases left in between. CDR1 is SGHRS and CDR2 is YFSETQ in the germline V gene. CDR3 length: 12 amino acids. The CDR3 nucleotides read TGCGCCAGCAGCTTGCTCCCCGCGGAGGTGTTCTTC. Its protein is CASSLLPAEVFF.

The rearrangement uses TRBV6-5 and TRBJ2-4; D ambiguous. The CDR3 runs 16 residues. In germline, CDR1 is MNHEY, CDR2 SVGAGI. The V gene lost 2 bases and the J gene lost 0 bases, with 11 bases spanning the gap. CDR3 nucleotide sequence: TGTGCCAGCAGTTACACGCGAGGATTAGCCAAAAACATTCAGTACTTC. It encodes CASSYTRGLAKNIQYF.

The chain has TRBV5-1 and TRBJ2-3; 7 positions agree with TRBD2. J gave up 1 base and V 4 bases, and 3 bases lay outside the gene matches. Germline lookup yields CDR1 SGHRS and CDR2 YFSETQ. The CDR3 runs 14 residues. This chain's CDR3 is CASSGGDRTDTQYF. The CDR3 nucleotides are TGCGCCAGCAGCGGGGGGGACCGCACAGATACGCAGTATTTT. The variable domain in full, with the rest retrieved from reference TRBV5-1 and TRBJ2-3, is KAGVTQTPRYLIKTRGQQVTLSCSPISGHRSVSWYQQTPGQGLQFLFEYFSETQRNKGNFPGRFSGRQFSNSRSEMNVSTLELGDSALYLCASSGGDRTDTQYFGPGTRLTVL.

The chain combines TRBV27 with TRBJ2-7; D assignment may be TRBD1 or TRBD2 (5 bases each). The CDR3 has 14 residues. Germline CDR1 MNHEY, CDR2 SMNVEV (reference sequence). Trimming left V 4 bases short and J 3 bases short, with 13 bases between. This chain's CDR3 is CASSYGTAIYEQYF. CDR3 DNA: TGTGCCAGCAGTTACGGGACGGCGATCTACGAGCAGTACTTC.

In its sample, this clone is medium-sized. The CDR3 reads CASSFSGGEQFF. The CDR3 DNA sequence: TGTGCCAGCAGTTTTAGCGGGGGCGAGCAGTTCTTC. V is TRBV28 and J is TRBJ2-1, with 9 bases lining up with TRBD2. The ends lost 3 bases at V and 10 bases at J; junction bases unmatched: 1. CDR1 is MDHEN and CDR2 is SYDVKM in the germline V gene. The CDR3 sequence is 12 residues long.

The chain is built from TRBV30 and TRBJ1-5; D perhaps matches TRBD1 (5 bases). The germline V and J ends were trimmed by 0 bases and 3 bases, with 15 bases remaining between them. Germline CDR1 is GTSNPN and CDR2 is SVGIG (reference sequence). CDR3 length: 16 residues. The CDR3 here is CAWSVGRGWDNQPQHF. The CDR3 DNA sequence: TGTGCCTGGAGTGTGGGAAGGGGATGGGACAATCAGCCCCAGCATTTT.

The rearrangement uses TRBV28 and TRBJ1-6; 7 positions agree with TRBD1. V lost 7 bases and J lost 9; bases outside the gene matches: 9. CDR1 is MDHEN, CDR2 SYDVKM, per germline. The CDR3 is 14 amino acids. The CDR3 protein is CASIGGRGRSPLHF. The CDR3 DNA is TGTGCCAGCATCGGGGGGAGGGGGCGTTCACCCCTCCACTTT.

The rearrangement uses TRBV7-9 and TRBJ2-7; D ambiguous. V lost 10 bases and J 0 bases, leaving 25 bases between the germline ends. The CDR3 covers 17 residues. The germline CDR1 and CDR2 sequences are SEHNR and FQNEAQ (reference sequence). CDR3 in amino acids: CATGPHTRSSSSYEQYF. CDR3 in DNA: TGTGCCACCGGTCCCCACACCCGATCGTCCAGCTCCTACGAGCAGTACTTC.

The chain recombines TRBV4-2 with TRBJ2-1; 8 bases are a match to TRBD2. This CDR3 comprises 15 residues. CDR1 and CDR2 from the germline V gene are LGHNA and YNFKEQ. V shed 2 bases and J 4 bases; nucleotides not matched to a gene: 4. In nucleotides, the CDR3 is TGTGCCAGCAGCCAACCCAGCGGGGGTTACAATGAGCAGTTCTTC. The encoded protein is CASSQPSGGYNEQFF.

The chain uses TRBV10-3 and TRBJ2-3; D is uncertain. V lost 4 bases and J lost 0, with 11 bases in between. The CDR3 sequence is 15 residues long. The V gene's germline CDR1 is ENHRY and CDR2 SYGVKD. The CDR3 DNA follows: TGTGCCATCAGTGCGCCGTCGACTAGCACAGATACGCAGTATTTT. Translation gives CAISAPSTSTDTQYF.

The chain links TRBV6-5 to TRBJ1-5; 8 bases agree with TRBD1. Germline-derived CDR1 and CDR2 are MNHEY and SVGAGI. V trimming: 6 bases; J trimming: 3 bases; junction bases outside the gene matches: 7. The CDR3 consists of 15 residues. The CDR3 sequence is CASSPGQAYNQPQHF. The DNA of the CDR3 is TGTGCCAGCAGCCCGGGACAGGCCTACAATCAGCCCCAGCATTTT.

The CDR3 coding sequence is TGCGCCAGCAGCTTCCTGGGGGAAATGACATACGAGCAGTACTTC. This sequence encodes CASSFLGEMTYEQYF. The V call is TRBV5-1, the J call TRBJ2-5; D possibly matches TRBD1 or TRBD2 (5 bases each). The DNA end favors TRBJ2-7, so the J call may be wrong. This CDR3 contains 15 residues. Germline CDR1 reads SGHRS; CDR2 reads YFSETQ.

The V and J genes are TRBV29-1 and TRBJ1-1; tentatively, D is TRBD1 (5 bases). V was cut by 8 bases and J by 1 base, with 8 bases left in between. The CDR3 sequence is 11 residues long. Looked up from germline, CDR1 is SQVTM and CDR2 is ANQGSEA. CDR3 nucleotide sequence: TGCAGCATGACAGCGAACACTGAAGCTTTCTTT. It codes for CSMTANTEAFF.

The chain carries TRBV7-3 and TRBJ2-7; 7 bases are shared with TRBD1. After removal of 3 bases from V and 3 bases from J, the junction contained 8 bases not matched to a gene. Germline V lookup: CDR1 SGHTA, CDR2 FQGTGA. The length of the CDR3 is 15 residues. In nucleotides, the CDR3 is TGTGCCAGCAGCTTTGGGACAGCCTCGGTCTACGAGCAGTACTTC. This translates into CASSFGTASVYEQYF. The variable domain in full, with the rest retrieved from reference TRBV7-3 and TRBJ2-7, is GAGVSQTPSNKVTEKGKYVELRCDPISGHTALYWYRQSLGQGPEFLIYFQGTGAADDSGLPNDRFFAVRPEGSVSTLKIQRTERGDSAVYLCASSFGTASVYEQYFGPGTRLTVT.